This T cell receptor beta chain was sequenced for a study of shared clonotypes between healthy human individuals. In the study overall: Every donor yielded three CD4 naive, three CD4 memory, two CD8 naive and one CD8 memory plate. Study-wide points: Clonotypes shared by all four sorted-subset donors had higher generation probabilities than non-shared clonotypes. It was only blood that was sampled, and tissue repertoires likely differ.

Data came from immunoSEQ multiplex PCR; TCRdb stores just in-frame clones and leaves some out. This sample has about 820,000 clones, with 90% to 95% found just once. Germline V CDR1 and CDR2: SNHLY, FYNNEI. V was pared by 8 bases and J by 2 bases, with 10 bases between. CDR3 length: 12 amino acids. Naivety among CD8 cells was defined by CD45RO negativity and positive CCR7 selection, thereby excluding terminally differentiated effector memory CD45RA+ cells. About this clone: Its antigen is unidentified. Other nucleotide sequences in the sample specify the same CDR3.

This chain uses TRBV2 with TRBJ2-7; D is ambiguous. Sequencing input: naive CD8+ T cells sorted from blood. This TCR came from a man aged 25-40 years in good health. The CDR3 loop reads CASASGPYEQYF. CDR3 sequence (DNA): TGTGCCAGCGCCTCCGGACCCTACGAGCAGTACTTC.